Presented here are 2 T cell receptor beta chains from one specimen sequenced in a study of cytomegalovirus exposure and HLA in healthy donors. The repertoire was sequenced with immunoSEQ multiplex PCR; TCRdb's copy has only in-frame clones and lacks some. The sample records over 85,000 clones, approximately 90% being singletons. The source material was PBMCs. All receptors derive from a woman under 40 in good health and CMV-seropositive.

The chain links TRBV4-1 to TRBJ2-1; 7 bases agree with TRBD2. Germline-derived CDR1 and CDR2 are MGHRA and YSYEKL. This CDR3 is built from 17 residues. V was clipped by 4 bases and J by 4 bases; unmatched bases: 13. CDR3 in amino acids: CASSPVQRGPTYNEQFF. For the CDR3, the DNA is TGCGCCAGCAGCCCAGTCCAGCGGGGCCCAACTTACAATGAGCAGTTCTTC.

The chain is built from TRBV9 and TRBJ2-7, with a possible D match to TRBD2 (6 bases). Germline assignment: CDR1 SGDLS and CDR2 YYNGEE. V shed 3 bases and J shed 1 base, with 8 bases lying between them. The CDR3 loop spans 13 amino acids. Here the CDR3 DNA reads TGTGCCAGCAGCGGGGGGACTTCCTACGAGCAGTACTTC. The encoded protein is CASSGGTSYEQYF. Full variable domain (missing parts from reference TRBV9 and TRBJ2-7): DSGVTQTPKHLITATGQRVTLRCSPRSGDLSVYWYQQSLDQGLQFLIQYYNGEERAKGNILERFSAQQFPDLHSELNLSSLELGDSALYFCASSGGTSYEQYFGPGTRLTVT.